These 30 T cell receptor beta chains originate from one sample sequenced in a study of blood T cell repertoires in COVID-19 (dated by TCRdb to the early 2020s). Library preparation employed the immunoSEQ multiplex PCR assay. TCRdb holds this immuneACCESS table with in-frame rearrangements only. Some clones are missing; in checked studies, unresolved V genes explain under half, and the rest has no known cause. A total of under 200,000 clones appear in this sample, 89% of them only once. The ten largest clones take up under 0.85% of the sample. Sequencing input: PBMCs or T cells enriched from blood (not recorded which). These TCRs come from a woman aged 18-29 years who had recovered from COVID-19.

In DNA, the CDR3 is TGTGCCAGCAGCCTGGCGGGAGGGGGCGAGCAGTACTTC. Protein sequence: CASSLAGGGEQYF. The chain has TRBV3-1 (or the pseudogene TRBV3-2) and TRBJ2-7, with TRBD2 matching over 9 bases. Losses at the gene ends were 4 bases for V and 6 bases for J; bases not matched to a gene: 4. This CDR3 region has 13 residues. CDR1 is LGHDT, CDR2 YNNKEL, per germline (reference sequence).

This chain joins TRBV28 and TRBJ2-7; no clear D gene. Between the trimmed V and J ends, which lost 10 bases and 9 bases, there was a span of 28 bases. The CDR3 is 15 residues long. Germline V lookup: CDR1 MDHEN, CDR2 SYDVKM. The CDR3 loop reads CATAPPNLENRGQYF. The CDR3 region has the DNA TGTGCCACCGCGCCTCCGAACTTGGAAAATCGCGGGCAGTACTTC.

The chain is built from TRBV6-5 and TRBJ1-1, with D uncertain. This CDR3 is built from 14 residues. CDR1 and CDR2 (germline): MNHEY, SVGAGI. V shed 5 bases and J shed 6 bases, with 16 bases lying between them. The CDR3 here is CASSLQYMVAEAFF. The CDR3 DNA reads as TGTGCCAGCAGTCTACAGTACATGGTCGCTGAAGCTTTCTTT.

This chain links TRBV24-1 with TRBJ2-7, with D unclear. V lost 5 bases and J 4 bases, leaving 20 bases between the germline ends. The CDR3 is 16 residues long. Germline-derived CDR1 and CDR2 are KGHDR and SFDVKD. CDR3 bases: TGTGCCACCAGTGTTTCCCTCGACACGCGTGGTTACGAGCAGTACTTC. Translating it yields CATSVSLDTRGYEQYF.

The chain is built from TRBV4-2 and TRBJ2-7; TRBD2 matches 7 bases. The germline V gene encodes CDR1 LGHNA and CDR2 YNFKEQ. With V trimmed by 3 bases and J by 6 bases, 5 bases remained unmatched. This CDR3 is built from 13 residues. The CDR3 reads CASSQAGDREQYF. The CDR3 DNA follows: TGTGCCAGCAGCCAGGCGGGAGATCGCGAGCAGTACTTC.

The chain links TRBV30 to TRBJ1-5; TRBD1 agrees at 7 bases. This CDR3 contains 15 residues. With 2 bases clipped from V and 1 base from J, the junction kept 5 bases outside the gene matches. Germline values: CDR1 GTSNPN, CDR2 SVGIG (reference sequence). In DNA, the CDR3 is TGTGCCTGGAGTCAGGGGGGTCCCAGCAATCAGCCCCAGCATTTT. It encodes CAWSQGGPSNQPQHF.

The V call is TRBV4-1, the J call TRBJ2-7, with D maybe TRBD2 (5 bases). Germline V lookup: CDR1 MGHRA, CDR2 YSYEKL. The V and J ends lost 6 bases and 6 bases respectively, with 12 bases between them. The CDR3 has 12 amino acids. In DNA form, the CDR3 reads TGCGCCAGCAGAGGAGGTCCCTCCGAGCAGTACTTC. It translates to CASRGGPSEQYF.

The rearrangement uses TRBV28 and TRBJ1-1, with TRBD1 matching 9 bases. Germline V CDR1 and CDR2: MDHEN, SYDVKM. Germline trimming cut 10 bases from V and 6 bases from J; bases unmatched to any gene: 21. CDR3 length: 17 residues. CDR3 bases: TGTGCCATTCTACCGCCTTCGGGACAGGGAAGGTACGCTGAAGCTTTCTTT. Its protein is CAILPPSGQGRYAEAFF.

The chain combines TRBV14 with TRBJ1-6; TRBD1 aligns across 7 bases. Germline V gene data show CDR1 as SGHDN and CDR2 as FVKESK. V lost 8 bases to trimming and J lost 10 bases; unmatched junction nucleotides: 8. This CDR3 has 13 amino acids. The CDR3 region has the DNA TGTGCCAGCGGCGGACAGGCGGGATCACCCCTCCACTTT. Protein: CASGGQAGSPLHF.

V gene TRBV7-9 combines with J gene TRBJ2-3, with unresolved D. Between the trimmed V and J ends, which lost 1 base and 6 bases, there was a span of 5 bases. The length of the CDR3 is 12 residues. Germline CDR1 reads SEHNR; CDR2 reads FQNEAQ (reference sequence). This CDR3 reads CASSLDSDTQYF. Written as DNA, the CDR3 is TGTGCCAGCAGCTTAGATTCGGATACGCAGTATTTT.

V and J are TRBV5-1 and TRBJ2-2, with TRBD1 matching 8 bases. From germline, CDR1 is SGHRS and CDR2 YFSETQ. The CDR3 runs 16 residues. Trimming took 0 bases from V and 1 from J; bases not matched to a gene: 2. The CDR3 region is CASSLGQGRNTGELFF. Here the CDR3 DNA reads TGCGCCAGCAGCTTGGGACAGGGGAGGAACACCGGGGAGCTGTTTTTT.

The chain couples TRBV19 to TRBJ2-5, with a tentative D call TRBD1 (6 bases). The CDR3 is 15 amino acids. The germline CDR1 and CDR2 sequences are LNHDA and SQIVND (reference sequence). V was shortened by 3 bases and J by 5 bases, with 16 bases between the two germline ends. CDR3 residues: CASSIANARGETQYF. The CDR3, as DNA: TGTGCCAGTAGTATCGCCAACGCGAGGGGGGAGACCCAGTACTTC.

The V and J genes are TRBV10-2 and TRBJ2-1; 8 nucleotides align to TRBD2. The germline V gene has CDR1 WSHSY and CDR2 SAAADI. V shed 3 bases and J 6 bases; nucleotides not matched to a gene: 4. This CDR3 is 14 amino acids long. The CDR3 DNA sequence: TGCGCCAGCAGTGAAGCGGGAGTTATCAATGAGCAGTTCTTC. Translating gives CASSEAGVINEQFF.

The table lists this clone with a count of one. The chain joins TRBV6-5 to TRBJ2-7; D not certain. V lost 2 bases to trimming and J lost 4 bases, with 18 bases between them. In germline, CDR1 is MNHEY, CDR2 SVGAGI. The CDR3 totals 16 residues. CDR3 in DNA: TGTGCCAGCAGTTACCCCCGAGTGGGCCGGCCTTACGAGCAGTACTTC. It specifies CASSYPRVGRPYEQYF.

The chain couples TRBV7-9 to TRBJ1-1; 10 positions agree with TRBD1. Trimming removed 4 bases from V and 10 bases from J; junction bases left unmatched: 15. Per germline, CDR1 SEHNR and CDR2 FQNEAQ (reference sequence). The CDR3 length is 16 residues. The CDR3 loop is CASSSRDRGLHGPAFF. Written as DNA, the CDR3 is TGTGCCAGCAGCTCCCGGGACAGGGGACTTCATGGTCCAGCTTTCTTT. The entire variable domain, with the rest obtained from reference TRBV7-9 and TRBJ1-1, is as follows: DTGVSQNPRHKITKRGQNVTFRCDPISEHNRLYWYRQTLGQGPEFLTYFQNEAQLEKSRLLSDRFSAERPKGSFSTLEIQRTEQGDSAMYLCASSSRDRGLHGPAFFGQGTRLTVV.

The chain joins TRBV7-3 to TRBJ2-5; 7 bases are a match to TRBD1. J gave up 4 bases and V 1 base, and 6 bases lay outside the gene matches. This CDR3 has 15 amino acids. Germline lookup yields CDR1 SGHTA and CDR2 FQGTGA. The CDR3 DNA is TGTGCCAGCAGCTTAAGTCCAGGGGGTCTAGAGACCCAGTACTTC. It translates to CASSLSPGGLETQYF.

This clone was observed a single time. This chain links TRBV4-1 with TRBJ2-7; 7 bases are shared with TRBD1. Looked up from germline, CDR1 is MGHRA and CDR2 is YSYEKL. Losses at the gene ends were 0 bases for V and 11 bases for J; bases not matched to a gene: 16. The CDR3 totals 16 residues. The CDR3 DNA reads as TGCGCCAGCAGCCAAGAACAGGGGACGAGGCCCGCTCAGGAGTACTTC. Protein: CASSQEQGTRPAQEYF.

The V call is TRBV10-3, the J call TRBJ1-2; 7 bases align to TRBD1. Germline CDR1 and CDR2: ENHRY and SYGVKD. The CDR3 is made up of 14 amino acids. V trimming: 5 bases; J trimming: 5 bases; junction bases outside the gene matches: 8. The CDR3 DNA sequence: TGTGCCATCAGTCCGGACAGGAATCTTTATGGCTACACCTTC. Amino acids: CAISPDRNLYGYTF.

This clone appeared a single time. This sequence joins TRBV7-2 and TRBJ1-6; TRBD1 matches 11 bases. V gave up 5 bases and J gave up 8 bases; unmatched junction bases: 8. The germline V gene encodes CDR1 SGHTA and CDR2 FQGNSA. The CDR3 loop spans 16 amino acids. This CDR3 is CASSTSGQGAYSPLHF. The CDR3 region has the DNA TGTGCCAGCAGCACTAGCGGACAGGGGGCGTATTCACCCCTCCACTTT.

The chain is built from TRBV5-1 and TRBJ2-6; no clear D gene. V was cut by 4 bases and J by 2 bases, with 10 bases left in between. Germline values: CDR1 SGHRS, CDR2 YFSETQ. The CDR3 is 15 amino acids. The DNA for the CDR3 is TGCGCCAGCAGCACTCGGGTAACTGGGGCCAACGTCCTGACTTTC. It encodes CASSTRVTGANVLTF.

This sequence joins TRBV4-2 and TRBJ2-7; D unclear. The CDR3 length is 16 residues. From germline, CDR1 is LGHNA and CDR2 YNFKEQ. Trimming shortened V by 3 bases and J by 1 base, and 16 bases separated the two germline ends. Written as DNA, the CDR3 is TGTGCCAGCAGCCACCCAGTCGTGTCACCTTCCTACGAGCAGTACTTC. Its protein is CASSHPVVSPSYEQYF.

For the CDR3, the DNA is TGCGCCAGCAGTGAGACCCCCGGGAGGGGCGATGAGCAGTTCTTC. This sequence encodes CASSETPGRGDEQFF. The V call is TRBV10-1, the J call TRBJ2-1; the match to TRBD2 covers 8 bases. The V gene end was trimmed by 2 bases and the J gene end by 8 bases; junction bases not matched to a gene: 8. The CDR3 sequence is 15 residues long. Germline CDR1 WNHNN, CDR2 SYGVQD (reference sequence).

The chain is built from TRBV7-6 and TRBJ2-1; D possibly corresponds to TRBD2 (5 bases). The V and J ends lost 3 bases and 4 bases respectively, with 16 bases between them. The germline V gene encodes CDR1 SGHVS and CDR2 FNYEAQ. The CDR3 is 16 amino acids. The CDR3: CASSLSATNPYNEQFF. The DNA of the CDR3 is TGTGCCAGCAGCTTGTCTGCGACTAACCCTTACAATGAGCAGTTCTTC.

This chain uses TRBV7-6 with TRBJ2-1, with 8 positions matching TRBD2. This CDR3 contains 17 residues. V dropped 5 bases and J dropped 5; count of bases not matched to a gene: 14. Germline CDR1 is SGHVS and CDR2 is FNYEAQ. For the CDR3, the DNA is TGTGCCAGCAGCCCCCATTTAGTTAGCGGGAAGGACAATGAGCAGTTCTTC. Its translation: CASSPHLVSGKDNEQFF.

For the CDR3, the DNA is TGTGCCAGCAGCGTAGGACTAGCGGAAAAAGAGACCCAGTACTTC. Translated: CASSVGLAEKETQYF. This chain uses TRBV9 with TRBJ2-5, with 9 bases that match TRBD2. The length of the CDR3 is 15 residues. J gave up 3 bases and V 0 bases, and 3 bases lay outside the gene matches. The germline V gene has CDR1 SGDLS and CDR2 YYNGEE.

In this sample, this clone turned up once. The chain is built from TRBV28 and TRBJ2-7, with D perhaps matching TRBD2 (5 bases). Germline V CDR1 and CDR2: MDHEN, SYDVKM. V was clipped by 6 bases and J by 12 bases, with 18 bases between them. CDR3 length: 12 amino acids. CDR3 loop: CASSQLGGQGYF. CDR3 DNA: TGTGCCAGCAGCCAACTCGGAGGTCAAGGGTACTTC.

This clone was recorded only once. This sequence joins TRBV5-1 and TRBJ2-1; 10 nucleotides match TRBD2. The length of the CDR3 is 13 residues. Germline CDR1 and CDR2: SGHRS and YFSETQ. The ends lost 4 bases at V and 14 bases at J; junction bases unmatched: 9. The CDR3 loop is CASSILPSGGKFF. For the CDR3, the DNA is TGCGCCAGCAGCATCCTGCCTAGCGGGGGCAAGTTCTTC. Based on the CDR3 plus reference TRBV5-1 and TRBJ2-1, the full variable domain is KAGVTQTPRYLIKTRGQQVTLSCSPISGHRSVSWYQQTPGQGLQFLFEYFSETQRNKGNFPGRFSGRQFSNSRSEMNVSTLELGDSALYLCASSILPSGGKFFGPGTRLTVL.

This chain uses TRBV6-2 or TRBV6-3 with TRBJ2-5, with 8 bases matching TRBD1. The CDR3 runs to 16 residues. Germline V lookup: CDR1 MNHEY, CDR2 SVGEGT. With 6 bases clipped from V and 6 bases from J, the junction kept 15 bases outside the gene matches. CDR3 in DNA: TGTGCCAGCAGCAGACCGGGGGCAGGGGGCGCGAAGACCCAGTACTTC. Amino acids: CASSRPGAGGAKTQYF.

V is TRBV7-9 and J is TRBJ1-4; possible D gene TRBD1, 5 bases. The germline CDR1 and CDR2 sequences are SEHNR and FQNEAQ (reference sequence). The CDR3 spans 16 residues. Trimming cost V 0 bases and J 0 bases, with 8 bases left between them. The CDR3 DNA is TGTGCCAGCAGCTTAGCAGGGACTCCAACTAATGAAAAACTGTTTTTT. Its protein product is CASSLAGTPTNEKLFF.

The chain employs TRBV5-8 and TRBJ2-7; 10 nucleotides line up with TRBD2. Germline CDR1 is SGHTS and CDR2 is YDEGEE. The CDR3 has 17 amino acids. The J segment lost 4 bases and the V segment lost 3 bases, leaving 13 bases of the junction unmatched. The DNA for the CDR3 is TGTGCCAGCAGCTCACACTTACTAGCGGGAAGGGGATACGAGCAGTACTTC. This gives the protein CASSSHLLAGRGYEQYF. Drawing the rest from reference TRBV5-8 and TRBJ2-7, the complete variable domain is EAGVTQSPTHLIKTRGQQATLRCSPISGHTSVYWYQQALGLGLQFLLWYDEGEERNRGNFPPRFSGRQFPNYSSELNVNALELEDSALYLCASSSHLLAGRGYEQYFGPGTRLTVT.